This record concerns one TCR beta chain sequence. The antigen remains undetermined. These data come from a study of shared clonotypes between healthy human individuals. Germline CDR1 is MDHEN and CDR2 is SYDVKM. The CDR3 is 15 amino acids. Trimming at V came to 5 bases and at J to 0 bases, leaving 6 bases not matched to a gene. Only Caucasian adults living in Nashville, Tennessee served as donors. Per the original data handling: Sequence data from immunoSEQ were junction-only and lacked quality scores; consequently, filtering differed. TCRdb's table, derived via immunoSEQ multiplex PCR, lists solely in-frame clones and lacks some. V, J and clone size were drawn from that table, and D and trimming were deduced from the DNA. The sample yields roughly 1,500,000 clones, nearly 99% seen once. Broader study findings: Large sequencing depth failed to make sorted-subset sequencing complete, rarefaction showed.

Sequencing used naive CD4+ T cells sorted from blood. Sample subset: CD45RA+ positively selected. The chain employs TRBV28 and TRBJ2-7; 8 bases line up with TRBD2. This TCR was recovered from a young man in good health. CDR3 in amino acids: CASSIAGQSSYEQYF. The CDR3 region has the DNA TGTGCCAGCAGTATAGCGGGACAAAGCTCCTACGAGCAGTACTTC.